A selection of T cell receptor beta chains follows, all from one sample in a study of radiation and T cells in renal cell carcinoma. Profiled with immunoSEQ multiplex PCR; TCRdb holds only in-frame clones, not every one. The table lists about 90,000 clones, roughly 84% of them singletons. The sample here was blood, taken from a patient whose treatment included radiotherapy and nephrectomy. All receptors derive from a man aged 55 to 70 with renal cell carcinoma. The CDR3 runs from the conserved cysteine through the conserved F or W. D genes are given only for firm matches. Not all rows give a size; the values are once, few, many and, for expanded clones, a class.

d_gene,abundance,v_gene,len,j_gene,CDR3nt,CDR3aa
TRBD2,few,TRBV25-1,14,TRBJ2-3,TGTGCCAGCGGGCTAGCGGGAGGAGTAGATACGCAGTATTTT,CASGLAGGVDTQYF
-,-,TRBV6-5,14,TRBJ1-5,TGTGCCAGCAGGCCGGACGGGAGCAATCAGCCCCAGCATTTT,CASRPDGSNQPQHF
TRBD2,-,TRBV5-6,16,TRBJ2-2,TGTGCCAGCAGCCTGGGACTAGCGGGAGTAACCGGGGAGCTGTTTTTT,CASSLGLAGVTGELFF
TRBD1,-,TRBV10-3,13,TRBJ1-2,TGTGCCATCAGTGGGACAGGGAACTATGGCTACACCTTC,CAISGTGNYGYTF
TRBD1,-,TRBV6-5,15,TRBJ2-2,TGTGCCAGCACCCGAGGACAGGGCTTCACCGGGGAGCTGTTTTTT,CASTRGQGFTGELFF
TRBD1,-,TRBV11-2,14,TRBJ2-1,TGTGCCAGCAGCCCAAACAGGGGGGACAATGAGCAGTTCTTC,CASSPNRGDNEQFF
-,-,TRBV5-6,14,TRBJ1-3,TGTGCCAGCAGCCTAGGGGGCTCTGGAAACACCATATATTTT,CASSLGGSGNTIYF
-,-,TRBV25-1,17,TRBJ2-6,TGTGCCAGCAGTGCCCGGAGGGGGGGCACTGGGGCCAACGTCCTGACTTTC,CASSARRGGTGANVLTF
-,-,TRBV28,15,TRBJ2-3,TGTGCCAGCAGTTTACGACTCCAGGGTGCAGATACGCAGTATTTT,CASSLRLQGADTQYF
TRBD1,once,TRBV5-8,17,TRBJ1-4,TGTGCCAGCAGCTTGGCGACAGGGGTCCCGTCCGACGAAAAACTGTTTTTT,CASSLATGVPSDEKLFF
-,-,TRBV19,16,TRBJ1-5,TGTGCCAGTAGTATATCCGGGCCGTATAGCAATCAGCCCCAGCATTTT,CASSISGPYSNQPQHF
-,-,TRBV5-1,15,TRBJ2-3,TGCGCCAGCAGCTTGGAAGCTAGTTTTCGAGGTACGCAGTATTTT,CASSLEASFRGTQYF
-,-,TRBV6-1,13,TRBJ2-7,TGTGCCAGCAGTGTCGAAGACCCCTACGAGCAGTACTTC,CASSVEDPYEQYF
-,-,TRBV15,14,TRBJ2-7,TGTGCCACCAGCAGAGCAGGGAGCTCCTACGAGCAGTACTTC,CATSRAGSSYEQYF
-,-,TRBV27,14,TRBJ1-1,TGTGCCAGCAGTTTATATAGTGAGAACACTGAAGCTTTCTTT,CASSLYSENTEAFF
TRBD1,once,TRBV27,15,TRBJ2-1,TGTGCCAGCAGTTGCGACAGGGGGCGCCTTCATGAGCAGTTCTTC,CASSCDRGRLHEQFF
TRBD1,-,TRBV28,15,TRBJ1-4,TGTGCCAGCAGTCAAAGGGACAGGGGATATGAAAAACTGTTTTTT,CASSQRDRGYEKLFF
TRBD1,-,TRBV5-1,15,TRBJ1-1,TGCGCCAGCAGCTTGGGGGACAGGGGAAACACTGAAGCTTTCTTT,CASSLGDRGNTEAFF
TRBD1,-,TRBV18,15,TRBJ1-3,TGTGCCAGCTCAGCTGGGACAGCCTCTGGAAACACCATATATTTT,CASSAGTASGNTIYF
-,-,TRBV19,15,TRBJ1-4,TGTGCCAGTAGCCCGAGGACGGCTCAGAGGGAAAAACTGTTTTTT,CASSPRTAQREKLFF
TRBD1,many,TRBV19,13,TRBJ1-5,TGTGCCAGTACGGGACAGAGGAATCAGCCCCAGCATTTT,CASTGQRNQPQHF
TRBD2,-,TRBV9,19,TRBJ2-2,TGTGCCAGCAGCGTAGGGCCTAGCGGGGCAATAGGGGAGACCGGGGAGCTGTTTTTT,CASSVGPSGAIGETGELFF
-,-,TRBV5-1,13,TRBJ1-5,TGCGCCAGCAGCTTGGAAGGTCCCCAGCCCCAGCATTTT,CASSLEGPQPQHF
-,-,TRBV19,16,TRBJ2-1,TGTGCCAGTACCAACGTGGGACCGAGCTCCTACAATGAGCAGTTCTTC,CASTNVGPSSYNEQFF
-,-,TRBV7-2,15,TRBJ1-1,TGTGCCAGCAGCTTAGGGGGGCCGGGGGGCACTGAAGCTTTCTTT,CASSLGGPGGTEAFF
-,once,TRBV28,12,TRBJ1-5,TGTGCCAGCAACCTAAGCAATCAGCCCCAGCATTTT,CASNLSNQPQHF
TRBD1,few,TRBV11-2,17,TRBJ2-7,TGTGCCAGCAGCAGTATTCGAAGACAGGGACCCTCCTACGAGCAGTACTTC,CASSSIRRQGPSYEQYF
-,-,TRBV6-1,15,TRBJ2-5,TGTGCCAGCAGTGCTTGGGTCCAACCGGTAGAGACCCAGTACTTC,CASSAWVQPVETQYF
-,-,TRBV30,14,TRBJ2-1,TGTGCCTGGAGTGAAATAGTTGGGTCCTTGGGGCAGTTCTTC,CAWSEIVGSLGQFF
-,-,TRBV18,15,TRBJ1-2,TGTGCCAGCTCGAGTACTGACAGGCCGAGGGCCCCCTACACCTTC,CASSSTDRPRAPYTF
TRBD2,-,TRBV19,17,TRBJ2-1,TGTGCCAGTAGTATAGTGGCTAGCGGGAGTTCCTACAATGAGCAGTTCTTC,CASSIVASGSSYNEQFF
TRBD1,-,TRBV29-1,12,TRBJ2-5,TGCAGCGCATACAGGGGTTGGGAGACCCAGTACTTC,CSAYRGWETQYF
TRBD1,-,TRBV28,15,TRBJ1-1,TGTGCCAGCAGTATAACAGGGGCTTCCCCTCCTGAAGCTTTCTTT,CASSITGASPPEAFF
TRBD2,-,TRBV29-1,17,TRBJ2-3,TGCAGCGTTGAAGATCCGCTAGCGGGACCCCGGAGAGATACGCAGTATTTT,CSVEDPLAGPRRDTQYF
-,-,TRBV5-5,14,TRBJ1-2,TGTGCCAGCAGCTCTGGTTGGGCAGACTATGGCTACACCTTC,CASSSGWADYGYTF
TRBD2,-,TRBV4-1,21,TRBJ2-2,TGCGCCAGCAGCCGACGAAGACTAGCGGGAGAGGGGTATGGGCTCACCGGGGAGCTGTTTTTT,CASSRRRLAGEGYGLTGELFF
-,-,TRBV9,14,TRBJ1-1,TGTGCCAGCAGCGCCGACCTAGGGGGAACTGAAGCTTTCTTT,CASSADLGGTEAFF
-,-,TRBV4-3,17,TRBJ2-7,TGCGCCAGCAGCCAAGATAGGGGGACGGCACAACATTATGTAAGGTACTTC,CASSQDRGTAQHYVRYF
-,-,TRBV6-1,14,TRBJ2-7,TGTGCCAGCATTGAACAGGGCCGCTCGTACGAGCAGTACTTC,CASIEQGRSYEQYF
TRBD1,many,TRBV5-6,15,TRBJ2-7,TGTGCCAGCAGCTTGGGAGGGACAGGGGGCGCGGGTGTTTACTTC,CASSLGGTGGAGVYF